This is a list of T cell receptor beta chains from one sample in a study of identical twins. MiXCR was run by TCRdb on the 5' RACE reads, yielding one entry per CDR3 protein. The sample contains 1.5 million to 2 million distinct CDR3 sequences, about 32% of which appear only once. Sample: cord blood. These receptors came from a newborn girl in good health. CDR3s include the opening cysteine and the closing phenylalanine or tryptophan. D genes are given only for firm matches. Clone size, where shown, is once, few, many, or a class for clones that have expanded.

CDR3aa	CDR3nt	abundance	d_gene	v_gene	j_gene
CASSRRIARETQYF	TGCGCCAGCAGCCGAAGAATAGCCCGGGAGACCCAGTACTTC	.	.	TRBV4-1	TRBJ2-5
CSVRGDNQPQHF	TGCAGTGTTAGGGGGGACAATCAGCCCCAGCATTTT	.	.	TRBV20-1	TRBJ1-5
CSASGMTDTQYF	TGCAGTGCTAGCGGGATGACAGATACGCAGTATTTT	.	.	TRBV20-1	TRBJ2-3
CASRGGQGNNQPQHF	TGTGCCAGCAGGGGGGGGCAGGGGAACAATCAGCCCCAGCATTTT	few	.	TRBV6-6	TRBJ1-5
CSARMQGRSSYNSPLHF	TGCAGTGCTAGGATGCAGGGCCGGAGCTCCTATAATTCACCCCTCCACTTT	once	.	TRBV20-1	TRBJ1-6
CSARRTGLVTYEQYF	TGCAGTGCTAGACGTACGGGACTAGTTACCTACGAGCAGTACTTC	.	TRBD2	TRBV20-1	TRBJ2-7
CASSEGPSYNSPLHF	TGTGCCAGCAGTGAGGGACCCTCCTATAATTCACCCCTCCACTTT	.	.	TRBV6-6	TRBJ1-6
CASSYSTANTQYF	TGTGCCAGCAGTTACTCGACAGCGAATACGCAGTATTTT	many	.	TRBV6-2/TRBV6-3	TRBJ2-3
CASSFWGSPPGTDTQYF	TGTGCCAGCAGCTTTTGGGGCTCCCCGCCTGGCACAGATACGCAGTATTTT	.	.	TRBV7-2	TRBJ2-3
CSARPEGVTSGRRGNEQFF	TGCAGTGCTAGACCAGAGGGGGTTACAAGCGGAAGAAGGGGCAATGAGCAGTTCTTC	few	.	TRBV20-1	TRBJ2-1
CASRFDGGSGNTIYF	TGTGCCAGCAGGTTTGACGGGGGCTCTGGAAACACCATATATTTT	.	.	TRBV6-5	TRBJ1-3
CAWSPWQGRFETQYF	TGTGCCTGGAGTCCTTGGCAGGGTAGATTTGAGACCCAGTACTTC	.	.	TRBV30	TRBJ2-5
CAISSPGQETEAFF	TGTGCCATCAGTTCCCCGGGACAGGAGACTGAAGCTTTCTTT	.	TRBD1	TRBV10-3	TRBJ1-1
CASTLGTGAPEAFF	TGTGCCAGCACCCTAGGGACAGGGGCGCCAGAAGCTTTCTTT	once	TRBD1	TRBV2	TRBJ1-1
CASSPGPQGGLAKNIQYF	TGCGCCAGCAGCCCGGGGCCACAAGGAGGGCTAGCCAAAAACATTCAGTACTTC	.	.	TRBV4-1	TRBJ2-4
CASSLEVGGNQPQHF	TGCGCCAGCAGCTTGGAGGTTGGCGGCAATCAGCCCCAGCATTTT	few	.	TRBV7-2	TRBJ1-5
CASSVDPAGGIYTQYF	TGTGCCAGCAGCGTAGACCCAGCGGGGGGAATCTATACGCAGTATTTT	few	TRBD2	TRBV9	TRBJ2-3